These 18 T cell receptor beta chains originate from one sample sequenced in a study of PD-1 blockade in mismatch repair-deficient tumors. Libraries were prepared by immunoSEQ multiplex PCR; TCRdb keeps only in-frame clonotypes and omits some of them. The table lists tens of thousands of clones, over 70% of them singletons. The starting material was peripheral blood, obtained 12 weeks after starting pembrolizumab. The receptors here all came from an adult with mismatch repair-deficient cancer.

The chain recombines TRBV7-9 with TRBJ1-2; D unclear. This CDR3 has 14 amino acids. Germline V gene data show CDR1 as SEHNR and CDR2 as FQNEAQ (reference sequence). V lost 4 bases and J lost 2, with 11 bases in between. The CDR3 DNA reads TGTGCCAGCAGCTCTCATTCCCCCAACTATGGCTACACCTTC. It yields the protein CASSSHSPNYGYTF.

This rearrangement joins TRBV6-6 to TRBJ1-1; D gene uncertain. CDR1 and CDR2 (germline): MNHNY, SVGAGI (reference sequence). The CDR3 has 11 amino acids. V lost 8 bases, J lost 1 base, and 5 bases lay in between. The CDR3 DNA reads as TGTGCCAGCCATGGGAACACTGAAGCTTTCTTT. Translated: CASHGNTEAFF.

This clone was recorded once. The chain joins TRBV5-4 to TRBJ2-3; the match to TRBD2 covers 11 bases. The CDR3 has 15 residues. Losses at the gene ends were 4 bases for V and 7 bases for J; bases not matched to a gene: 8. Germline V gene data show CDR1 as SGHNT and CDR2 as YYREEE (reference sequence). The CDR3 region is CASSVTSGEAHTQYF. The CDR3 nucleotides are TGTGCCAGCAGCGTGACTAGCGGGGAGGCCCATACGCAGTATTTT.

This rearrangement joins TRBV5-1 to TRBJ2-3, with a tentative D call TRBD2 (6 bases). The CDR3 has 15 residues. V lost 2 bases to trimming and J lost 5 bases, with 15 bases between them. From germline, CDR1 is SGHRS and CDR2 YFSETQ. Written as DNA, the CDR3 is TGCGCCAGCAGCTTAGGACTACCGCGAAGAGATACGCAGTATTTT. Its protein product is CASSLGLPRRDTQYF.

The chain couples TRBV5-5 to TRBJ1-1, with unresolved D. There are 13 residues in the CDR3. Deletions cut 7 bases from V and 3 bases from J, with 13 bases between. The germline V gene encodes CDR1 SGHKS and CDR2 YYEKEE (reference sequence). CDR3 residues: CASYSWADTEAFF. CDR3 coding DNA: TGTGCCAGCTACTCTTGGGCGGACACTGAAGCTTTCTTT.

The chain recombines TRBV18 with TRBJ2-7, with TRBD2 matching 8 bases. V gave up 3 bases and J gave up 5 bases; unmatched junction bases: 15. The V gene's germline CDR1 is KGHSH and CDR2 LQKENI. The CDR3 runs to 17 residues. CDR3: CASSPLGSGGRENEQYF. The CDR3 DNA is TGTGCCAGCTCACCGCTTGGCTCGGGAGGGCGGGAAAACGAGCAGTACTTC.

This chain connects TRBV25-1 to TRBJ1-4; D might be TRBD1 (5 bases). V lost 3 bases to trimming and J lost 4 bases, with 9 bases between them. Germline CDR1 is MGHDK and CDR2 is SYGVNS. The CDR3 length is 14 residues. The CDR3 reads CASSDDSFNEKLFF. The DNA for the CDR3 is TGTGCCAGCAGTGACGACAGCTTTAATGAAAAACTGTTTTTT.

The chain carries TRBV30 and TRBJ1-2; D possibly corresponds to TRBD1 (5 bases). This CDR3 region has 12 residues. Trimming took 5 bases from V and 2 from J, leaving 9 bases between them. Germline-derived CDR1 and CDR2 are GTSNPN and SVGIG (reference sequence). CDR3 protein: CAWGASNYGYTF. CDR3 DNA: TGTGCCTGGGGGGCCTCAAACTATGGCTACACCTTC. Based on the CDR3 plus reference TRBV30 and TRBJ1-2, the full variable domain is SQTIHQWPATLVQPVGSPLSLECTVEGTSNPNLYWYRQAAGRGLQLLFYSVGIGQISSEVPQNLSASRPQDRQFILSSKKLLLSDSGFYLCAWGASNYGYTFGSGTRLTVV.

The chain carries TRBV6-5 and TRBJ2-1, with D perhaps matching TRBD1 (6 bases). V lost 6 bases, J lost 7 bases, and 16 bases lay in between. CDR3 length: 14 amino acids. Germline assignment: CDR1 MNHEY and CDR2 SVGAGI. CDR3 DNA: TGTGCCAGCAGCTCACTGGGGGCCGATAATGAGCAGTTCTTC. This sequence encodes CASSSLGADNEQFF.

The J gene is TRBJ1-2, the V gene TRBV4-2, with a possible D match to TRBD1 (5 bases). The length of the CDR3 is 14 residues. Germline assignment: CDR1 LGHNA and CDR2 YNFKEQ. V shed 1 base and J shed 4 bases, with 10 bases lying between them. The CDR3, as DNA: TGTGCCAGCAGCCAAGCAACAGGCGTCTATGGCTACACCTTC. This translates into CASSQATGVYGYTF.

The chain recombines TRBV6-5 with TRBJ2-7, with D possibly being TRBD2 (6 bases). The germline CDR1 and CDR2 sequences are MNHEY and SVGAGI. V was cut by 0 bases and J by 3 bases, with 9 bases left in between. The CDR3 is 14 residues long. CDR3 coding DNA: TGTGCCAGCAGTTACTCTGGAGGGGTCTACGAGCAGTACTTC. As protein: CASSYSGGVYEQYF.

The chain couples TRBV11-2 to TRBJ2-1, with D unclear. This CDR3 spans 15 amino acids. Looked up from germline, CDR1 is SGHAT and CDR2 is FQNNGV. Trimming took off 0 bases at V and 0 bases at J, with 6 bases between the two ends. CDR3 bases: TGTGCCAGCAGCTTAGACCCGAGCTCCTACAATGAGCAGTTCTTC. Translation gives CASSLDPSSYNEQFF. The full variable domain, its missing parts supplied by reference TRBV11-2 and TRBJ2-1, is EAGVAQSPRYKIIEKRQSVAFWCNPISGHATLYWYQQILGQGPKLLIQFQNNGVVDDSQLPKDRFSAERLKGVDSTLKIQPAKLEDSAVYLCASSLDPSSYNEQFFGPGTRLTVL.

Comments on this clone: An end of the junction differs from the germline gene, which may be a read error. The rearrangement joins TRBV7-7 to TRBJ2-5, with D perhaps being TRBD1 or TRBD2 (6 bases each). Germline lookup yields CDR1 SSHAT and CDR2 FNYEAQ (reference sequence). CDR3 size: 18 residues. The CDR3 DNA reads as TGTGCTAGCAGCTTAGGGGCCTCCGGGCCTGGAGGGGGAGAGACCCAGTACTTC. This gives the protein CASSLGASGPGGGETQYF.

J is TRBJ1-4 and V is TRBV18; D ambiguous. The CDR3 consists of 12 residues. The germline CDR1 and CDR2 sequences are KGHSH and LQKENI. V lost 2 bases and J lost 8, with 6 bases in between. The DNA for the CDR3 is TGTGCCAGCTCACCATCAGCAGAAAAACTGTTTTTT. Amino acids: CASSPSAEKLFF.

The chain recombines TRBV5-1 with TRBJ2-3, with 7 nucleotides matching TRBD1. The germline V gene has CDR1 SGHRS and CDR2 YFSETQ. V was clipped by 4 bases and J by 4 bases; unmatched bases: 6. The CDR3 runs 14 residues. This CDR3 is CASSPQGSPDTQYF. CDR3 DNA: TGCGCCAGCAGCCCACAGGGGAGTCCAGATACGCAGTATTTT. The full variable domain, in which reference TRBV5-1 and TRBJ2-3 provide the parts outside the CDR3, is KAGVTQTPRYLIKTRGQQVTLSCSPISGHRSVSWYQQTPGQGLQFLFEYFSETQRNKGNFPGRFSGRQFSNSRSEMNVSTLELGDSALYLCASSPQGSPDTQYFGPGTRLTVL.

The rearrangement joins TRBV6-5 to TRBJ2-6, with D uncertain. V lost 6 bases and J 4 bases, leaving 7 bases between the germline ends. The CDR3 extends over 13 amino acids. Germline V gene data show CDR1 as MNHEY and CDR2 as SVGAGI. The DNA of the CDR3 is TGTGCCAGCAGGGCTTTAGGGGCCAACGTCCTGACTTTC. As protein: CASRALGANVLTF.

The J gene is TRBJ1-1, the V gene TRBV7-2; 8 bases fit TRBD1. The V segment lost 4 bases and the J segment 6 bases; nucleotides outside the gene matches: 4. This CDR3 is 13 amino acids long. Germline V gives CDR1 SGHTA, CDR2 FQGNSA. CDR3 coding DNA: TGTGCCAGCAGCTCACAGGGGGGGTCTGAAGCTTTCTTT. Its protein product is CASSSQGGSEAFF.

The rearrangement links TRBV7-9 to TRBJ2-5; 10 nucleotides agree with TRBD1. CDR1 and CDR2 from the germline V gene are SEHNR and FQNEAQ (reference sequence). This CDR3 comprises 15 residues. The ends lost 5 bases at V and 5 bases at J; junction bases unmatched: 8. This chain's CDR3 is CASSLTGGEAETQYF. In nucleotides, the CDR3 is TGTGCCAGCAGCCTGACAGGGGGCGAGGCTGAGACCCAGTACTTC.